Each of the 16 T cell receptor beta chains below was sequenced from the same sample in a study of cytomegalovirus exposure and HLA in healthy donors. Assay: immunoSEQ multiplex PCR; the TCRdb copy retains only in-frame clones and omits some. The data contain over 200,000 clones, around 86% of them seen just once; the ten biggest clones take up about 2%. The specimen sequenced was PBMCs. These receptors all stem from a woman aged 18-29 years in good health and CMV-seropositive.

The rearrangement joins TRBV30 to TRBJ1-4, with TRBD1 identical over 9 bases. J lost 8 bases, V lost 3 bases, and 7 bases had no gene match. CDR3 length equals 14 residues. Germline V lookup: CDR1 GTSNPN, CDR2 SVGIG (reference sequence). The CDR3 region has the DNA TGTGCCTGGAGACCGGGACAGGGTGGGGAAAAACTGTTTTTT. Amino acids: CAWRPGQGGEKLFF.

The chain carries TRBV5-4 and TRBJ2-7; maybe TRBD1 (7 bases). The CDR3 has 13 residues. Germline values: CDR1 SGHNT, CDR2 YYREEE (reference sequence). Trimming removed 4 bases from V and 7 bases from J, with 15 bases in between. CDR3 sequence (DNA): TGTGCCAGCAGCCGTCAGGGGGGAAGTGAGCAGTACTTC. Protein sequence: CASSRQGGSEQYF.

V is TRBV5-4 and J is TRBJ2-7; the match to TRBD1 covers 9 bases. The CDR3 covers 17 residues. Germline CDR1 reads SGHNT; CDR2 reads YYREEE (reference sequence). The trim removed 0 bases at V and 9 bases at J, leaving 16 bases unmatched. The CDR3 DNA reads as TGTGCCAGCAGCTTGGCCCCCTCAGGGACAGGGCCGATGGGGCAGTACTTC. As protein: CASSLAPSGTGPMGQYF.

This rearrangement joins TRBV7-2 to TRBJ1-2; 8 nucleotides agree with TRBD1. The CDR3 sequence is 15 residues long. V shed 0 bases, J shed 3 bases, and the junction held 3 bases outside the gene matches. Germline V gives CDR1 SGHTA, CDR2 FQGNSA. The CDR3 DNA reads as TGTGCCAGCAGCTTAGCGCCAGGGGGCCACTATGGCTACACCTTC. This sequence encodes CASSLAPGGHYGYTF. Supplemented by reference TRBV7-2 and TRBJ1-2, the full variable domain reads GAGVSQSPSNKVTEKGKDVELRCDPISGHTALYWYRQSLGQGLEFLIYFQGNSAPDKSGLPSDRFSAERTGGSVSTLTIQRTQQEDSAVYLCASSLAPGGHYGYTFGSGTRLTVV.

V is TRBV27 and J is TRBJ2-5; D is perhaps TRBD1 (5 bases). The CDR3 is 14 amino acids. Germline loops: CDR1 MNHEY, CDR2 SMNVEV (reference sequence). V lost 2 bases, J lost 3 bases, and 10 bases lay in between. The CDR3, as DNA: TGTGCCAGCAGTTTACGCAGGGCGGAAGAGACCCAGTACTTC. Translated, it gives CASSLRRAEETQYF.

The chain uses TRBV28 and TRBJ2-7, with D possibly matching TRBD1 (8 bases). Trimming took off 2 bases at V and 6 bases at J, with 17 bases between the two ends. Germline V gene data show CDR1 as MDHEN and CDR2 as SYDVKM. CDR3 size: 15 residues. The CDR3 region has the DNA TGTGCCAGCAGTTTAACAGGGGGGGAATCGTCCGAGCAGTACTTC. It codes for CASSLTGGESSEQYF. The whole variable domain, filled in from reference TRBV28 and TRBJ2-7, reads DVKVTQSSRYLVKRTGEKVFLECVQDMDHENMFWYRQDPGLGLRLIYFSYDVKMKEKGDIPEGYSVSREKKERFSLILESASTNQTSMYLCASSLTGGESSEQYFGPGTRLTVT.

The V call is TRBV5-4, the J call TRBJ2-7, with TRBD2 identical over 12 bases. V shed 4 bases and J 2 bases; nucleotides not matched to a gene: 4. This CDR3 comprises 15 residues. Germline V gene sequence: CDR1 SGHNT, CDR2 YYREEE (reference sequence). Here the CDR3 reads CASSLRTSGTYEQYF. CDR3 coding DNA: TGTGCCAGCAGCCTCAGGACTAGCGGGACCTACGAGCAGTACTTC.

The chain recombines TRBV9 with TRBJ2-7; D possibly corresponds to TRBD2 (5 bases). CDR1 is SGDLS, CDR2 YYNGEE, per germline. The CDR3 extends over 15 amino acids. V lost 0 bases, J lost 4 bases, and 14 bases lay in between. As DNA, the CDR3 is TGTGCCAGCAGCGTAGAGAGCGGATCTGCGTACGAGCAGTACTTC. This gives the protein CASSVESGSAYEQYF. Using reference TRBV9 and TRBJ2-7 for the parts outside the CDR3, the full variable domain is DSGVTQTPKHLITATGQRVTLRCSPRSGDLSVYWYQQSLDQGLQFLIQYYNGEERAKGNILERFSAQQFPDLHSELNLSSLELGDSALYFCASSVESGSAYEQYFGPGTRLTVT.

This chain uses TRBV4-1 with TRBJ2-1, with D tentatively TRBD1 (6 bases). In germline, CDR1 is MGHRA, CDR2 YSYEKL. The CDR3 runs to 14 residues. Trimming took 4 bases from V and 5 from J, leaving 12 bases between them. The chain's CDR3 is CASSPLDRHNEQFF. As DNA, the CDR3 is TGCGCCAGCAGCCCTCTCGACAGGCACAATGAGCAGTTCTTC.

The J gene is TRBJ2-7, the V gene TRBV19, with D possibly TRBD1 on 5 matching bases. From germline, CDR1 is LNHDA and CDR2 SQIVND (reference sequence). With 0 bases removed from V and 7 bases from J, the gap between germline ends came to 16 bases. CDR3 length equals 15 residues. DNA of the CDR3: TGTGCCAGTAGTATAGACAATTGGGCAGGGCGGGAGCAGTACTTC. This sequence encodes CASSIDNWAGREQYF.

V usage is TRBV21-1 and J usage is TRBJ2-1; the table names TRBD2, a call not compared with the DNA. TRBV21-1 is described as a pseudogene. The CDR3 consists of 21 residues. CDR3 bases: TGTGCCAGCAGCACCCGCCGGACTAGCGGGAGATTAGTTCGCTCCTACAATGAGCAGTTCTTC. This encodes CASSTRRTSGRLVRSYNEQFF.

The rearrangement links TRBV28 to TRBJ1-5; 9 bases agree with TRBD1. This CDR3 comprises 15 residues. From germline, CDR1 is MDHEN and CDR2 SYDVKM. With V trimmed by 3 bases and J by 6 bases, 6 bases remained unmatched. The CDR3 bases are TGTGCCAGCAGTTTGCCGGGACAGGGTGTTCAGCCCCAGCATTTT. Translated: CASSLPGQGVQPQHF.

A single count supports this clone. The chain links TRBV5-4 to TRBJ2-6; 7 nucleotides match TRBD1. The CDR3 contains 17 residues. Unmatched junction bases numbered 8, after V lost 5 bases and J lost 0 bases. The germline V gene encodes CDR1 SGHNT and CDR2 YYREEE (reference sequence). CDR3 protein: CASRSRDSPSGANVLTF. The CDR3 bases are TGTGCCAGCAGGTCCCGGGACAGCCCCTCTGGGGCCAACGTCCTGACTTTC.

In nucleotides, the CDR3 is TGCGCCAGCAGCCATCCCGGGACTAGCGGGAGGGCCAGGAATGAGCAGTTCTTC. Residues: CASSHPGTSGRARNEQFF. The chain uses TRBV4-1 and TRBJ2-1, with TRBD2 identical over 16 bases. The junction had 9 bases not matched to a gene; V was cut back by 3 bases and J by 7 bases. The CDR3 sequence is 18 residues long. Looked up from germline, CDR1 is MGHRA and CDR2 is YSYEKL.

This chain uses TRBV27 with TRBJ2-1; TRBD1 matches 10 bases. Germline loops: CDR1 MNHEY, CDR2 SMNVEV (reference sequence). The V and J ends lost 3 bases and 9 bases, in that order; junction bases with no gene match: 5. This CDR3 spans 14 amino acids. The CDR3 protein is CASSFRDRGLEQFF. CDR3 bases: TGTGCCAGCAGTTTCCGTGACAGGGGGCTTGAGCAGTTCTTC.

The chain employs TRBV14 and TRBJ2-7; no firm D call. The germline CDR1 and CDR2 sequences are SGHDN and FVKESK. The CDR3 totals 11 residues. V was clipped by 6 bases and J by 3 bases, with 6 bases between them. CDR3: CASSGFYEQYF. CDR3 bases: TGTGCCAGCAGTGGCTTCTACGAGCAGTACTTC. Variable domain in full (rest from reference TRBV14 and TRBJ2-7): EAGVTQFPSHSVIEKGQTVTLRCDPISGHDNLYWYRRVMGKEIKFLLHFVKESKQDESGMPNNRFLAERTGGTYSTLKVQPAELEDSGVYFCASSGFYEQYFGPGTRLTVT.